These T cell receptor beta chains were read from a single sample in a study of blood T cell repertoires in COVID-19. The data were produced by immunoSEQ multiplex PCR, yet TCRdb's version contains in-frame clones alone and is incomplete. The data show under 300,000 clones, roughly four fifths seen once. Source material: peripheral blood. These receptors were obtained from a man aged 25 to 45 who had recovered from COVID-19. Each CDR3 is given with its conserved first and last residue. D genes are given only for firm matches. Clone size is not always given. Where it is, it says once, few, many or a class for expanded clones.

.,TRBV19,TRBJ1-6,TRBD1,TGTGCCAGTAGTCGGACAGGGAATTCACCCCTCCACTTT,CASSRTGNSPLHF
.,TRBV7-3,TRBJ2-2,.,TGTGCCAGCAGTTTCGGGTCTAACACCGGGGAGCTGTTTTTT,CASSFGSNTGELFF
.,TRBV21-1,TRBJ2-4,.,TGTGCCAGCAGCGCACAGGGCCATCTAGCCAAAAACATTCAGTACTTC,CASSAQGHLAKNIQYF
.,TRBV5-8,TRBJ1-2,TRBD1,TGTGCCAGCAGCGTAGGGACAGGGTTTAGCTACACCTTC,CASSVGTGFSYTF
.,TRBV5-1,TRBJ2-7,.,TGCGCCAGCAGAGGTGCAGGCCTTAGCTCCTACGAGCAGTACTTC,CASRGAGLSSYEQYF
.,TRBV2,TRBJ1-1,.,TGTGCCAGCATGGGGGGAACTGACACTGAAGCTTTCTTT,CASMGGTDTEAFF
.,TRBV4-2,TRBJ2-3,TRBD2,TGTGCCAGCAGCCACGCGGGGGAAGCCACAGATACGCAGTATTTT,CASSHAGEATDTQYF
.,TRBV19,TRBJ2-1,TRBD2,TGTGCCAGTATATCAAGCGGGGCTCGGGATGAGCAGTTCTTC,CASISSGARDEQFF
.,TRBV6-5,TRBJ2-5,.,TGTGCCAGCAGTTACTCCAAACTCCAAGAGACCCAGTACTTC,CASSYSKLQETQYF
few,TRBV6-2/TRBV6-3,TRBJ2-5,.,TGTGCCAGCAGTCCCCGGGGGGCCCAAGAGACCCAGTACTTC,CASSPRGAQETQYF
.,TRBV7-9,TRBJ2-5,.,TGTGCCAGCAGCTTAGGAGCAAAACAAGAGACCCAGTACTTC,CASSLGAKQETQYF
.,TRBV3-1/TRBV3-2,TRBJ2-7,.,TGTGCCAGCAGCCTTGGCCCCAGGGAGCAGTACTTC,CASSLGPREQYF
many,TRBV5-6,TRBJ1-6,.,TGTGCCAGCAGCTTGGGGACACCAAGTAATTCACCCCTCCACTTT,CASSLGTPSNSPLHF
.,TRBV10-2,TRBJ1-2,.,TGCGCCAGCAGTGCGGGGGGGAACTATGGCTACACCTTC,CASSAGGNYGYTF
.,TRBV4-1,TRBJ1-2,.,TGCGCCAGCAGCCAAGAAGAGGGGGGGCACACCTTC,CASSQEEGGHTF
.,TRBV15,TRBJ2-1,TRBD2,TGTGCCACCAGCAACCGACTAGCGGGGGTAGATGAGCAGTTCTTC,CATSNRLAGVDEQFF
.,TRBV11-1,TRBJ2-1,.,TGTGCCAGCAGCTTCCACGGTTATGAGCAGTTCTTC,CASSFHGYEQFF
.,TRBV2,TRBJ2-1,.,TGTGCCAGCACCACTTACAATGAGCAGTTCTTC,CASTTYNEQFF
.,TRBV11-2,TRBJ1-4,TRBD1,TGTGCCAGCAGCCAAAATCTAGAAACTGACAGGGCGGTGAGAAAACTGTTTTTT,CASSQNLETDRAVRKLFF
.,TRBV9,TRBJ2-3,.,TGTGCCAGCAGCGCCCTCACAGATACGCAGTATTTT,CASSALTDTQYF
once,TRBV6-5,TRBJ1-3,.,TGTGCCAGCAGTTACTCGAGTGTCTTTGGAAACACCATATATTTT,CASSYSSVFGNTIYF
.,TRBV3-1/TRBV3-2,TRBJ1-4,.,TGTGCCAGCAGCCAAGATGTGCGGGAAAAACTGTTTTTT,CASSQDVREKLFF
.,TRBV11-2,TRBJ1-1,.,TGTGCCAGCAGCTTATCGGGGGGGCGGAACACTGAAGCTTTCTTT,CASSLSGGRNTEAFF